The 23 T cell receptor beta chains below come from one sample, sequenced in a study of blood T cell repertoires in COVID-19. The data were produced by immunoSEQ multiplex PCR, yet TCRdb's version contains in-frame clones alone and is incomplete. This sample carries approximately 350,000 clones, 88% of them seen once, and the ten largest clones take 6% to 8%. Specimen: peripheral blood. These receptors originate from a woman aged 65 to 85 with COVID-19, enrolled during active disease.

This clone was observed a single time. The CDR3 here is CASSIVGRETQYF. The DNA for the CDR3 is TGTGCCAGTAGTATAGTGGGCCGGGAGACCCAGTACTTC. The chain is built from TRBV19 and TRBJ2-5; D call uncertain. CDR1 and CDR2 from the germline V gene are LNHDA and SQIVND (reference sequence). This CDR3 contains 13 residues. V was clipped by 1 base and J by 5 bases, with 8 bases between them.

The rearrangement uses TRBV5-6 and TRBJ2-7; TRBD2 is a possible D gene (6 bases). The CDR3 length is 16 residues. V gave up 4 bases and J gave up 3 bases, with 20 bases separating them. Germline V gene sequence: CDR1 SGHDT, CDR2 YYEEEE. As DNA, the CDR3 is TGTGCCAGCAGCAGGGACTGGGACGGAGCTTTCTACGAGCAGTACTTC. It is translated as CASSRDWDGAFYEQYF. Full variable domain (rest looked up from reference TRBV5-6 and TRBJ2-7): DAGVTQSPTHLIKTRGQQVTLRCSPKSGHDTVSWYQQALGQGPQFIFQYYEEEERQRGNFPDRFSGHQFPNYSSELNVNALLLGDSALYLCASSRDWDGAFYEQYFGPGTRLTVT.

This chain links TRBV2 with TRBJ2-5, with 8 bases that match TRBD1. The CDR3 spans 14 residues. Trimming removed 9 bases from V and 0 bases from J; junction bases left unmatched: 6. Germline CDR1 and CDR2: SNHLY and FYNNEI. DNA for the CDR3: TGTGCCAGACACCAGGGGGCTAACCAAGAGACCCAGTACTTC. It specifies CARHQGANQETQYF.

CDR3 protein: CASTPRGSTVGTEAFF. The CDR3 coding sequence is TGTGCCAGCACCCCCAGGGGTTCTACTGTTGGCACTGAAGCTTTCTTT. The chain links TRBV7-2 to TRBJ1-1, with D perhaps TRBD1 (6 bases). CDR3 length equals 16 residues. Trimming cost V 7 bases and J 4 bases, with 22 bases left between them. Germline values: CDR1 SGHTA, CDR2 FQGNSA.

The chain employs TRBV7-2 and TRBJ1-6, with D perhaps TRBD1 (6 bases). The CDR3 consists of 14 residues. V was clipped by 6 bases and J by 4 bases, with 10 bases between them. CDR1 SGHTA and CDR2 FQGNSA come from the germline V gene. The CDR3 sequence: CASRATGYNSPLHF. The CDR3 nucleotides read TGTGCCAGCAGGGCAACAGGGTATAATTCACCCCTCCACTTT.

V and J are TRBV13 and TRBJ2-5; 10 bases are a match to TRBD1. Per germline, CDR1 PRHDT and CDR2 FYEKMQ (reference sequence). This CDR3 has 16 residues. V lost 0 bases, J lost 4 bases, and 5 bases stayed unmatched. The CDR3 sequence: CASSLGWDRGGETQYF. The CDR3 DNA is TGTGCCAGCAGCTTAGGCTGGGACAGGGGAGGAGAGACCCAGTACTTC.

The chain links TRBV19 to TRBJ1-4; 8 positions agree with TRBD1. The CDR3 runs 15 residues. In germline, CDR1 is LNHDA, CDR2 SQIVND (reference sequence). Germline trimming cut 5 bases from V and 6 bases from J; bases unmatched to any gene: 8. CDR3 coding DNA: TGTGCCAGTAGTTCAACAGGGGGATTAGATGAAAAACTGTTTTTT. Translated: CASSSTGGLDEKLFF.

CDR3 region: CASAFTGTLYNEQFF. The DNA of the CDR3 is TGTGCTAGTGCCTTTACCGGGACTCTTTACAATGAGCAGTTCTTC. The chain joins TRBV12-5 to TRBJ2-1, with D perhaps matching TRBD2 (6 bases). Trimming removed 7 bases from V and 4 bases from J, with 17 bases in between. CDR3 size: 15 residues. Germline V gives CDR1 LGHNT, CDR2 FRNRAP.

The table lists this clone with a few counts. The chain combines TRBV4-3 with TRBJ2-4; a weak D match, TRBD2 (7 bases). The CDR3 covers 15 residues. The V and J ends lost 5 bases and 2 bases respectively, with 13 bases between them. Per the germline V gene, CDR1 is LGHNA and CDR2 is YSLEER. CDR3 residues: CASSMGRGSKNIQYF. The CDR3, as DNA: TGCGCCAGCAGCATGGGGAGGGGGTCCAAAAACATTCAGTACTTC.

V usage is TRBV13 and J usage is TRBJ2-1, with 9 positions matching TRBD1. The V gene end was trimmed by 4 bases and the J gene end by 5 bases; junction bases not matched to a gene: 6. The CDR3 contains 15 residues. Germline V CDR1 and CDR2: PRHDT, FYEKMQ (reference sequence). CDR3 protein: CASSSTDRGHNEQFF. Here the CDR3 DNA reads TGTGCCAGCAGCTCTACGGACAGGGGACACAATGAGCAGTTCTTC.

The genes are TRBV6-5 and TRBJ2-1; D possibly corresponds to TRBD2 (6 bases). The germline gives CDR1 MNHEY, CDR2 SVGAGI. CDR3 length: 14 residues. V lost 7 bases and J 6 bases, leaving 16 bases between the germline ends. CDR3 amino acids: CASTKGGDSNEQFF. As DNA, the CDR3 is TGTGCCAGCACCAAGGGCGGGGATTCCAATGAGCAGTTCTTC.

The genes are TRBV3-1 (or the pseudogene TRBV3-2) and TRBJ1-1; D gene unclear. Germline CDR1 reads LGHDT; CDR2 reads YNNKEL (reference sequence). The ends were cut back, 3 bases at V and 3 bases at J, with 11 bases in the middle. This CDR3 comprises 14 residues. For the CDR3, the DNA is TGTGCCAGCAGCCAGAGCGCCGGGTACACTGAAGCTTTCTTT. Its translation is CASSQSAGYTEAFF.

The chain links TRBV6-1 to TRBJ1-2; D possibly corresponds to TRBD1 (5 bases). The CDR3 spans 13 residues. Germline assignment: CDR1 MNHNS and CDR2 SASEGT. Trimming left V 1 base short and J 5 bases short, with 8 bases between. For the CDR3, the DNA is TGTGCCAGCAGTGAAGAGGGGTTGTATGGCTACACCTTC. Translating it yields CASSEEGLYGYTF.

The chain recombines TRBV4-1 with TRBJ2-7; TRBD2 agrees at 12 bases. The V gene end was trimmed by 3 bases and the J gene end by 2 bases; junction bases not matched to a gene: 2. This CDR3 is built from 15 residues. The V gene's germline CDR1 is MGHRA and CDR2 YSYEKL. Here the CDR3 DNA reads TGCGCCAGCAGCCACCTAGCGGGGGGGCCCTACGAGCAGTACTTC. Translation gives CASSHLAGGPYEQYF.

This chain joins TRBV19 and TRBJ1-2, with D perhaps TRBD1 (5 bases). Trimming took 5 bases from V and 4 from J, leaving 11 bases between them. The CDR3 spans 13 residues. Germline CDR1 LNHDA, CDR2 SQIVND (reference sequence). The DNA for the CDR3 is TGTGCCAGTAGTCCCGACAGACGCTATGGCTACACCTTC. The encoded protein is CASSPDRRYGYTF.

The chain combines TRBV12-5 with TRBJ2-1; 7 nucleotides align to TRBD2. CDR3 length equals 14 residues. CDR1 and CDR2 from the germline V gene are LGHNT and FRNRAP. Losses at the gene ends were 0 bases for V and 16 bases for J; bases not matched to a gene: 12. The CDR3: CASGLVEGGVPRFF. The CDR3 region has the DNA TGTGCTAGTGGTTTGGTAGAGGGAGGGGTCCCACGTTTCTTC.

V is TRBV6-5 and J is TRBJ2-7, with D possibly being TRBD1 (5 bases). CDR1 and CDR2 (germline): MNHEY, SVGAGI. The ends were cut back, 5 bases at V and 3 bases at J, with 17 bases in the middle. The CDR3 runs 15 residues. CDR3 region: CASSPSQGVGYEQYF. DNA for the CDR3: TGTGCCAGCAGTCCGTCCCAGGGTGTAGGCTACGAGCAGTACTTC.

The chain links TRBV7-3 to TRBJ1-2; 7 bases line up with TRBD1. Germline values: CDR1 SGHTA, CDR2 FQGTGA. Trimming cost V 5 bases and J 14 bases; bases outside gene matches: 14. This CDR3 comprises 13 residues. The CDR3, as DNA: TGTGCCAGCAGCCCCGGGGACAGCCCTCCTCCTACCTTC. Amino acids: CASSPGDSPPPTF. Full variable domain (outside the CDR3, taken from reference TRBV7-3 and TRBJ1-2): GAGVSQTPSNKVTEKGKYVELRCDPISGHTALYWYRQSLGQGPEFLIYFQGTGAADDSGLPNDRFFAVRPEGSVSTLKIQRTERGDSAVYLCASSPGDSPPPTFGSGTRLTVV.

The CDR3 loop is CASSYSTGYYEQYF. The CDR3 nucleotides read TGTGCCAGCAGTTACTCGACAGGGTACTACGAGCAGTACTTC. The chain links TRBV6-5 to TRBJ2-7, with TRBD1 matching 7 bases. This CDR3 has 14 residues. Germline V gene sequence: CDR1 MNHEY, CDR2 SVGAGI. The ends lost 0 bases at V and 3 bases at J; junction bases unmatched: 2.

In its sample, this clone was seen once. DNA of the CDR3: TGTGCCAGCTCACCACCGTCAGGATTAGGAACTGAAGCTTTCTTT. It encodes CASSPPSGLGTEAFF. The V gene is TRBV18, the J gene TRBJ1-1, with D unresolved. The CDR3 is made up of 15 amino acids. From germline, CDR1 is KGHSH and CDR2 LQKENI. V was cut by 0 bases and J by 5 bases, with 13 bases left in between.

The chain carries TRBV3-1 (or the pseudogene TRBV3-2) and TRBJ1-1, with D maybe TRBD1 (6 bases). V lost 4 bases to trimming and J lost 7 bases, with 13 bases between them. Germline V CDR1 and CDR2: LGHDT, YNNKEL (reference sequence). The CDR3 extends over 13 amino acids. CDR3 loop: CASSRRGMFEAFF. The CDR3 DNA is TGTGCCAGCAGCCGAAGGGGGATGTTTGAAGCTTTCTTT.

The rearrangement uses TRBV28 and TRBJ1-5; 10 positions agree with TRBD1. Trimming cost V 6 bases and J 5 bases; bases outside gene matches: 4. Germline CDR1 MDHEN, CDR2 SYDVKM. The CDR3 is 14 residues long. CDR3 sequence (DNA): TGTGCCAGCAGCCCGACAGGGGGCTATCAGCCCCAGCATTTT. Its protein is CASSPTGGYQPQHF.

The chain is built from TRBV2 and TRBJ1-5, with TRBD1 matching over 7 bases. Germline V gene sequence: CDR1 SNHLY, CDR2 FYNNEI. V shed 8 bases, J shed 3 bases, and the junction held 4 bases outside the gene matches. The CDR3 sequence is 13 residues long. CDR3 coding DNA: TGTGCCAGCTCGGGACAGATCAATCAGCCCCAGCATTTT. Protein: CASSGQINQPQHF.